This T cell receptor (beta chain) was recovered during a study of cytomegalovirus exposure and HLA in healthy donors. This PCR relied on a set of 60 Vbeta primers and 13 Jbeta primers. TCRdb's table, derived via immunoSEQ multiplex PCR, lists solely in-frame clones and lacks some. The sample shows around 190,000 clones, 78% of them seen only once. This clone was picked up one time. Its antigen is still unknown. Other DNA sequences of this sample code for an identical CDR3. Study findings and constraints: Rates of TCR association differed by HLA locus in a later analysis, with DRB1 highest and HLA-C lowest. Reports credit the classifier with highly specific, highly sensitive diagnosis of cytomegalovirus status. Cytomegalovirus-associated status was assigned to roughly 160 TCR beta chains.

This CDR3 is built from 17 residues. CDR1 SGHRS and CDR2 YFSETQ come from the germline V gene. The V gene end was trimmed by 0 bases and the J gene end by 3 bases; junction bases not matched to a gene: 6. The J gene is TRBJ2-3, the V gene TRBV5-1, with 11 bases aligning to TRBD2. Material: PBMCs. The sequence came from a woman under 40 in good health and CMV-seropositive. For the CDR3, the DNA is TGCGCCAGCAGCTTGGACCCTAGCGGGGGGAGTACAGATACGCAGTATTTT. The encoded protein is CASSLDPSGGSTDTQYF.